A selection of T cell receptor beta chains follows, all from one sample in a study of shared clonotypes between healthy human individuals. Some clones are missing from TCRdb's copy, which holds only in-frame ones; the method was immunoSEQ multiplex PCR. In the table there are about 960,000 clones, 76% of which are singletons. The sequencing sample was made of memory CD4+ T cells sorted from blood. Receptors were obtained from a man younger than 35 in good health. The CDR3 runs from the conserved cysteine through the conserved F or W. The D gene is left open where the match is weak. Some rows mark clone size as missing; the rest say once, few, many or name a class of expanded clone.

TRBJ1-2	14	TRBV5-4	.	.	TGTGCCAGCAGCTTGGCGTCTGCGGGATTTGGCTACACCTTC	CASSLASAGFGYTF
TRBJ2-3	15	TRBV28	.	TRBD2	TGTGCCAGCAGCATGACTAGCGGTTACACAGATACGCAGTATTTT	CASSMTSGYTDTQYF
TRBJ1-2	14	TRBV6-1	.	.	TGTGCCAGCAGTGAAGCGCGGGCAGGCAACGGCTACACCTTC	CASSEARAGNGYTF
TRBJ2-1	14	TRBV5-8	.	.	TGTGCCAGCAGCTTGTCTCTAGCTTACAATGAGCAGTTCTTC	CASSLSLAYNEQFF
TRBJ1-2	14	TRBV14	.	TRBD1	TGTGCCAGCAGTTCGACAGGGGGCATGGATGGCTACACCTTC	CASSSTGGMDGYTF
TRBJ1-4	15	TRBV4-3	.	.	TGCGCCAGCAGCCAAGACTTTGCAACTAATGAAAAACTGTTTTTT	CASSQDFATNEKLFF
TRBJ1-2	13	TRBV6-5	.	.	TGTGCCAGCAGTTTGATAGGCGCCTATGGCTACACCTTC	CASSLIGAYGYTF
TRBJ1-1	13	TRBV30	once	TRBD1	TGTGCCTGGAGTCGACAGGGGGGGACTGAAGCTTTCTTT	CAWSRQGGTEAFF
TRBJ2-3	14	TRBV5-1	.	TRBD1	TGCGCCAGCAGTATAACAGGGGGCACAGATACGCAGTATTTT	CASSITGGTDTQYF
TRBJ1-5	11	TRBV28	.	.	TGTGCCAGCGTAAGCGGATTGGCCCAGCATTTT	CASVSGLAQHF
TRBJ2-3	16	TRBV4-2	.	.	TGTGCCAGCAGCCAAGATGACAGGTTCATCACAGATACGCAGTATTTT	CASSQDDRFITDTQYF
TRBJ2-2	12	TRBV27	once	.	TGTGCCAGCAGTCCCTATGGCGGGGAGCTGTTTTTT	CASSPYGGELFF
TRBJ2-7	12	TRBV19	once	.	TGTGCCAGTAGTATGGTAGGGGACGAGCAGTACTTC	CASSMVGDEQYF
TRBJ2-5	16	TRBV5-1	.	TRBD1	TGCGCCAGCAGCTCCGGACAGGGGATAGCCCAAGAGACCCAGTACTTC	CASSSGQGIAQETQYF
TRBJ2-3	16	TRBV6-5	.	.	TGTGCCAGCAGTTACTCGACTGGCGGGGGCTCTCATACGCAGTATTTT	CASSYSTGGGSHTQYF
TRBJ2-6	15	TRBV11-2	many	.	TGTGCCAGTCCCAATAGCTCCTCTGGGGCCAACGTCCTGACTTTC	CASPNSSSGANVLTF
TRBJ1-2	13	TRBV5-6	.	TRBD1	TGTGCCAGCAGCTTCCCGACAGGGGATGGCTACACCTTC	CASSFPTGDGYTF
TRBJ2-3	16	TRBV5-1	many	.	TGCGCCAGCAGCCCCATGGGCAGGACCAGCACAGATACGCAGTATTTT	CASSPMGRTSTDTQYF